These 15 T cell receptor beta chains were sequenced from one sample in a study of control samples from healthy donors and cancer patients. Measured with immunoSEQ multiplex PCR; TCRdb has only the in-frame clones, and not every one. Of roughly 170,000 clones detected, 80% to 95% appear once; the ten largest clones hold approximately 4%. The specimen was blood. The receptors shown here come from a woman aged 55 to 70 in good health.

This clone was seen a handful of times. V gene TRBV7-2 combines with J gene TRBJ2-7; 8 bases agree with TRBD2. V lost 1 base and J lost 1; bases outside the gene matches: 3. The CDR3 is 15 residues long. The germline gives CDR1 SGHTA, CDR2 FQGNSA. CDR3 sequence reads: CASSLGGGGSYEQYF. Written as DNA, the CDR3 is TGTGCCAGCAGCTTAGGAGGCGGGGGGTCCTACGAGCAGTACTTC.

The V gene is TRBV4-3, the J gene TRBJ1-4, with TRBD1 matching over 9 bases. The V segment lost 0 bases and the J segment 8 bases; nucleotides outside the gene matches: 7. The CDR3 has 16 residues. Germline V CDR1 and CDR2: LGHNA, YSLEER. The CDR3 here is CASSQDGLGTGEKLFF. The CDR3 coding sequence is TGCGCCAGCAGCCAAGATGGCCTCGGGACAGGGGAAAAACTGTTTTTT.

This chain links TRBV10-2 with TRBJ1-2; the D gene is possibly TRBD1 (6 bases). The germline CDR1 and CDR2 sequences are WSHSY and SAAADI. V was clipped by 7 bases and J by 4 bases, with 13 bases between them. This CDR3 region has 13 residues. CDR3 sequence: CASNPGQPYGYTF. DNA for the CDR3: TGCGCCAGCAATCCGGGACAACCCTATGGCTACACCTTC.

The chain carries TRBV30 and TRBJ2-7, with D possibly being TRBD2 (5 bases). The V gene lost 2 bases and the J gene lost 4 bases, with 9 bases spanning the gap. The V gene's germline CDR1 is GTSNPN and CDR2 SVGIG (reference sequence). This CDR3 spans 12 amino acids. The CDR3 sequence is CAWSTGLYEQYF. CDR3 bases: TGTGCCTGGAGTACTGGACTTTACGAGCAGTACTTC.

The V and J genes are TRBV27 and TRBJ2-3; a possible D gene is TRBD2 (5 bases). The CDR3 has 12 amino acids. V shed 4 bases and J shed 11 bases, with 13 bases lying between them. Germline CDR1 and CDR2: MNHEY and SMNVEV (reference sequence). The CDR3 here is CASSSDSREQYF. The CDR3 nucleotides are TGTGCCAGCAGTTCGGATTCTCGGGAGCAGTATTTT.

The chain uses TRBV4-1 and TRBJ1-5; 9 bases are shared with TRBD1. The CDR3 contains 18 residues. Trimming removed 1 base from V and 4 bases from J; junction bases left unmatched: 11. Germline CDR1 MGHRA, CDR2 YSYEKL. The CDR3 coding sequence is TGCGCCAGCAGCCAAGTGGGGAGAGAGGGACAGGGTAATCAGCCCCAGCATTTT. Translating gives CASSQVGREGQGNQPQHF.

The chain combines TRBV6-5 with TRBJ1-2; no clear D gene. With 0 bases removed from V and 12 bases from J, the gap between germline ends came to 17 bases. CDR1 and CDR2 (germline): MNHEY, SVGAGI. The CDR3 loop spans 14 amino acids. In nucleotides, the CDR3 is TGTGCCAGCAGTTACTCGAGCCAACAGATCGGTCACACCTTC. Translation gives CASSYSSQQIGHTF.

The chain couples TRBV13 to TRBJ1-3; weak D call: TRBD1 (6 bases). The CDR3 runs 15 residues. V lost 4 bases and J lost 3, with 13 bases in between. Per germline, CDR1 PRHDT and CDR2 FYEKMQ (reference sequence). The chain's CDR3 is CASSSIQGYGNTIYF. DNA for the CDR3: TGTGCCAGCAGCTCGATACAGGGCTATGGAAACACCATATATTTT.

The chain has TRBV2 and TRBJ2-7; no firm D call. The germline CDR1 and CDR2 sequences are SNHLY and FYNNEI. V was trimmed by 2 bases and J by 9 bases, leaving 8 bases between them. The CDR3 extends over 11 amino acids. The CDR3 loop is CASSERVVQYF. The CDR3, as DNA: TGTGCCAGCAGTGAAAGGGTGGTGCAGTACTTC. Looking up the rest from reference TRBV2 and TRBJ2-7 gives the full variable domain: EPEVTQTPSHQVTQMGQEVILRCVPISNHLYFYWYRQILGQKVEFLVSFYNNEISEKSEIFDDQFSVERPDGSNFTLKIRSTKLEDSAMYFCASSERVVQYFGPGTRLTVT.

The chain uses TRBV3-1 (or the pseudogene TRBV3-2) and TRBJ1-1; TRBD1 matches 8 bases. Looked up from germline, CDR1 is LGHDT and CDR2 is YNNKEL (reference sequence). The length of the CDR3 is 15 residues. J was trimmed by 2 bases and V by 3 bases; bases with no gene match: 5. The CDR3 DNA is TGTGCCAGCAGCCATAGACAGGGGCTAAACACTGAAGCTTTCTTT. Its protein product is CASSHRQGLNTEAFF.

The chain uses TRBV4-1 and TRBJ1-1; no reliable D call. Trimming pared 0 bases from V and 1 base from J, leaving 9 bases between. From germline, CDR1 is MGHRA and CDR2 YSYEKL. The CDR3 sequence is 15 residues long. The CDR3 here is CASSQDMGTNTEAFF. The CDR3 nucleotides read TGCGCCAGCAGCCAAGATATGGGAACGAACACTGAAGCTTTCTTT.

This rearrangement joins TRBV4-3 to TRBJ1-1; D uncertain. The V gene lost 3 bases and the J gene lost 1 base, with 12 bases spanning the gap. CDR1 is LGHNA, CDR2 YSLEER, per germline. The CDR3 loop spans 15 amino acids. CDR3 loop: CASSQDRAPNTEAFF. The CDR3 DNA reads TGCGCCAGCAGCCAGGACCGGGCCCCGAACACTGAAGCTTTCTTT.

This chain joins TRBV18 and TRBJ1-6; 8 nucleotides match TRBD1. This CDR3 comprises 16 residues. V was clipped by 2 bases and J by 6 bases; unmatched bases: 6. Germline CDR1 KGHSH, CDR2 LQKENI. CDR3 protein: CASSPSAGGSNSPLHF. The DNA of the CDR3 is TGTGCCAGCTCACCAAGTGCAGGGGGCAGTAATTCACCCCTCCACTTT. The variable domain in full, completed from reference TRBV18 and TRBJ1-6, reads NAGVMQNPRHLVRRRGQEARLRCSPMKGHSHVYWYRQLPEEGLKFMVYLQKENIIDESGMPKERFSAEFPKEGPSILRIQQVVRGDSAAYFCASSPSAGGSNSPLHFGNGTRLTVT.

The V call is TRBV4-3, the J call TRBJ1-2; possibly TRBD1 for D (6 bases). The V end was cut by 2 bases, the J end by 2 bases, with 9 bases between. There are 14 residues in the CDR3. Germline assignment: CDR1 LGHNA and CDR2 YSLEER. In DNA, the CDR3 is TGCGCCAGCAGCCAAAGACAGGACAACTATGGCTACACCTTC. Translated, it gives CASSQRQDNYGYTF.

The rearrangement joins TRBV12-3 or TRBV12-4 to TRBJ2-3; a possible D gene is TRBD1 (5 bases). The CDR3 is 13 residues long. V shed 8 bases and J shed 0 bases, with 9 bases lying between them. The CDR3 is CASQGLSTDTQYF. The CDR3, as DNA: TGTGCCAGCCAGGGCCTTAGCACAGATACGCAGTATTTT.